A selection of T cell receptor beta chains follows, all from one sample in a study of blood T cell repertoires in COVID-19. Data came from immunoSEQ multiplex PCR; TCRdb stores just in-frame clones and leaves some out. The table has over 150,000 clones, 60% to 80% seen once; the top ten hold approximately 2.6%. The material sequenced was peripheral blood. These receptors all come from a man in his 70s with acute or convalescent COVID-19. The CDR3 runs from the conserved cysteine through the conserved F or W. D genes are given only for firm matches. Where a row states a size, it is once, few, many or the class of an expanded clone; other rows omit it.

D	V	size	J	CDR3	DNA
TRBD1	TRBV27	-	TRBJ1-1	CATREHRGGNTEAFF	TGTGCCACAAGAGAACACAGGGGAGGGAACACTGAAGCTTTCTTT
-	TRBV4-3	-	TRBJ2-7	CASSQTGQGLNEQYF	TGCGCCAGCAGCCAGACCGGACAGGGACTAAACGAGCAGTACTTC
-	TRBV5-4	-	TRBJ1-6	CASSSHAGSYNSPLHF	TGTGCCAGCAGCTCTCATGCCGGGTCCTATAATTCACCCCTCCACTTT
TRBD2	TRBV24-1	-	TRBJ2-7	CATSELAGGDMGAHEQYF	TGTGCCACCAGTGAATTAGCGGGAGGTGATATGGGTGCCCACGAGCAGTACTTC
-	TRBV6-5	-	TRBJ1-1	CASRRGVGTEAFF	TGTGCCAGCAGAAGGGGTGTCGGCACTGAAGCTTTCTTT
TRBD1	TRBV27	-	TRBJ2-7	CASSDRDPIYEQYF	TGTGCCAGCAGCGACAGGGATCCTATCTACGAGCAGTACTTC
TRBD1	TRBV5-6	-	TRBJ2-2	CASSLLSTGQGNTGELFF	TGTGCCAGCAGCTTACTTTCTACGGGACAGGGGAACACCGGGGAGCTGTTTTTT
TRBD2	TRBV3-1/TRBV3-2	-	TRBJ2-7	CASSLTSGGEQYF	TGTGCCAGCAGCCTGACTAGCGGGGGCGAGCAGTACTTC
-	TRBV4-3	-	TRBJ2-7	CASSLDISYEQYF	TGCGCCAGCAGCCTGGACATTTCGTACGAGCAGTACTTC
-	TRBV27	once	TRBJ1-3	CASSPRQAPSGNTIYF	TGTGCCAGCAGTCCCCGCCAGGCCCCTTCTGGAAACACCATATATTTT
-	TRBV6-1	-	TRBJ2-5	CASSENGWRYF	TGTGCCAGCAGTGAAAACGGGTGGAGGTACTTC
-	TRBV28	-	TRBJ2-6	CASSMGPSPGANVLTF	TGTGCCAGCAGTATGGGCCCCAGCCCTGGGGCCAACGTCCTGACTTTC
TRBD1	TRBV5-8	-	TRBJ1-2	CASRLTGLYGYTF	TGTGCCAGCAGGTTGACAGGGCTCTATGGCTACACCTTC
-	TRBV6-4	-	TRBJ2-2	CASSDSSRYNTGELFF	TGTGCCAGCAGTGACTCGTCTAGATACAACACCGGGGAGCTGTTTTTT
-	TRBV5-4	-	TRBJ2-1	CASSLVVGSFEQFF	TGTGCCAGCAGCTTGGTAGTCGGGAGTTTTGAGCAGTTCTTC
-	TRBV2	-	TRBJ2-1	CASGREGNEQFF	TGTGCCAGCGGCAGGGAAGGAAATGAGCAGTTCTTC
-	TRBV4-3	-	TRBJ1-2	CASSQVGGYGYTF	TGCGCCAGCAGCCAAGTCGGGGGGTATGGCTACACCTTC
TRBD2	TRBV6-5	few	TRBJ2-2	CASSSRASGTGELFF	TGTGCCAGCAGCTCACGGGCTAGCGGCACCGGGGAGCTGTTTTTT
-	TRBV2	-	TRBJ1-2	CASSDPGLGDGYTF	TGTGCCAGCAGTGACCCGGGACTCGGGGATGGCTACACCTTC
TRBD1	TRBV13	-	TRBJ1-2	CASSLQGANYGYTF	TGTGCCAGCAGCTTACAGGGGGCTAACTATGGCTACACCTTC
-	TRBV7-8	once	TRBJ1-1	CASSLGSSGYTEAFF	TGTGCCAGCAGCTTAGGGTCTTCGGGGTACACTGAAGCTTTCTTT
-	TRBV6-1	-	TRBJ2-1	CASSEGGPRNEQFF	TGTGCCAGCAGTGAAGGGGGGCCTCGTAATGAGCAGTTCTTC
TRBD1	TRBV6-5	once	TRBJ1-1	CASSSTGVTEAFF	TGTGCCAGCAGTTCCACAGGGGTTACTGAAGCTTTCTTT
-	TRBV11-2	-	TRBJ1-4	CASSSQGNHEKLFF	TGTGCCAGCAGCTCGCAGGGTAACCATGAAAAACTGTTTTTT
-	TRBV3-1/TRBV3-2	-	TRBJ1-3	CASSLGPGGSGNTIYF	TGTGCCAGCAGCCTGGGCCCCGGAGGATCTGGAAACACCATATATTTT
TRBD1	TRBV7-9	-	TRBJ1-2	CASSLALDRGVYGYTF	TGTGCCAGCAGCTTAGCCTTGGACAGGGGTGTGTATGGCTACACCTTC
-	TRBV6-5	few	TRBJ1-2	CASSDQRNYYGYTF	TGTGCCAGCAGCGATCAGCGGAACTACTATGGCTACACCTTC
-	TRBV5-8	-	TRBJ1-2	CASSFDRNNYGYTF	TGTGCCAGCAGCTTTGACAGGAATAACTATGGCTACACCTTC
-	TRBV14	-	TRBJ2-3	CASRQVGTDTQYF	TGTGCCAGCAGACAAGTAGGCACAGATACGCAGTATTTT
-	TRBV7-3	-	TRBJ2-1	CASSLGPGEQFF	TGTGCCAGCAGCTTAGGCCCTGGTGAGCAGTTCTTC
TRBD2	TRBV5-4	-	TRBJ2-7	CASSGGTSGRTTYEQYF	TGTGCCAGCAGCGGGGGGACTAGCGGGAGGACCACCTACGAGCAGTACTTC
-	TRBV28	-	TRBJ1-4	CASSASGRGTNEKLFF	TGTGCCAGCAGTGCATCGGGGCGGGGAACTAATGAAAAACTGTTTTTT
-	TRBV6-5	-	TRBJ2-5	CASREGGAQYF	TGTGCCAGCAGGGAGGGGGGGGCCCAGTACTTC
-	TRBV6-5	once	TRBJ1-1	CASSPQGLNTEAFF	TGTGCCAGCAGCCCACAGGGCCTGAACACTGAAGCTTTCTTT
TRBD1	TRBV6-5	-	TRBJ1-1	CASSRDRSFF	TGTGCCAGCAGCAGGGACAGGTCTTTCTTT
-	TRBV11-1	-	TRBJ1-1	CASTLLGAMNTEAFF	TGTGCCAGCACTCTCCTTGGGGCTATGAACACTGAAGCTTTCTTT
TRBD1	TRBV24-1	many	TRBJ1-5	CATSEAGQGSNQPQHF	TGTGCCACCAGTGAGGCGGGACAGGGGAGTAATCAGCCCCAGCATTTT
-	TRBV19	-	TRBJ1-2	CASIIREGLDGYTF	TGTGCCAGTATCATCCGGGAGGGGTTGGATGGCTACACCTTC
TRBD1	TRBV5-6	once	TRBJ2-7	CASSWTGGNEQYF	TGTGCCAGCAGCTGGACAGGGGGTAACGAGCAGTACTTC
TRBD1	TRBV15	-	TRBJ2-2	CATKVDRGGTGELFF	TGTGCCACCAAGGTCGACAGGGGCGGCACCGGGGAGCTGTTTTTT
TRBD2	TRBV11-3	-	TRBJ2-3	CASSPLAGGKTDTQYF	TGTGCCAGCAGCCCACTAGCGGGTGGAAAGACAGATACGCAGTATTTT
TRBD1	TRBV6-2/TRBV6-3	-	TRBJ2-5	CASSQGQEETQYF	TGTGCCAGCAGCCAGGGACAGGAAGAGACCCAGTACTTC
-	TRBV27	once	TRBJ1-3	CASSLSLGRTIYF	TGTGCCAGCAGTTTATCGCTGGGGCGCACCATATATTTT
-	TRBV20-1	few	TRBJ2-3	CSAIYTDTQYF	TGCAGTGCCATCTACACAGATACGCAGTATTTT
TRBD2	TRBV28	few	TRBJ2-5	CASSATSGVQETQYF	TGTGCCAGCAGCGCAACTAGCGGGGTCCAAGAGACCCAGTACTTC
TRBD2	TRBV24-1	-	TRBJ2-1	CATSDPPGTSGSGGAEQFF	TGTGCCACCAGTGATCCACCCGGGACTAGCGGGAGTGGGGGGGCTGAGCAGTTCTTC
TRBD1	TRBV5-1	-	TRBJ2-7	CASSLAGTDSYEQYF	TGCGCCAGCAGCTTGGCCGGGACAGATTCCTACGAGCAGTACTTC
-	TRBV2	-	TRBJ1-5	CASSESEQYNQPQHF	TGTGCCAGCAGTGAATCGGAACAGTACAATCAGCCCCAGCATTTT
TRBD1	TRBV19	few	TRBJ1-2	CASMGQGAGGYTF	TGTGCCAGTATGGGACAGGGGGCTGGGGGCTACACCTTC
TRBD2	TRBV7-2	-	TRBJ2-7	CASSQGSSGYEQYF	TGTGCCAGCAGCCAAGGGTCTAGCGGTTACGAGCAGTACTTC
TRBD1	TRBV10-1	-	TRBJ1-6	CASSRTGGSSPLHF	TGCGCCAGCAGTCGGACAGGGGGATCTTCACCCCTCCACTTT
-	TRBV7-5	-	TRBJ2-3	CVRSLELQAGSIDTQYF	TGTGTCAGAAGCTTAGAATTACAAGCGGGGTCTATCGATACGCAGTATTTT
TRBD2	TRBV11-2	-	TRBJ2-7	CASSLHPELAGDEQYF	TGTGCCAGCAGCTTACACCCCGAGCTAGCGGGAGACGAGCAGTACTTC
-	TRBV7-2	-	TRBJ2-7	CASSLEWASFYEQYF	TGTGCCAGCAGCTTAGAGTGGGCCAGCTTCTACGAGCAGTACTTC
TRBD2	TRBV3-1/TRBV3-2	-	TRBJ2-3	CASSQGISGSSSDTQYF	TGTGCCAGCAGCCAGGGGATTAGCGGGAGTTCGTCAGATACGCAGTATTTT
-	TRBV15	few	TRBJ1-4	CATSRLGSTTNEKLFF	TGTGCCACCAGCCGTCTGGGCAGCACAACTAATGAAAAACTGTTTTTT
-	TRBV7-2	once	TRBJ1-2	CASSPARGNGYTF	TGTGCCAGCAGCCCCGCTCGGGGGAACGGCTACACCTTC
TRBD2	TRBV11-3	-	TRBJ2-1	CASSFDGRAGNEQFF	TGTGCCAGCAGCTTCGACGGGAGGGCCGGAAATGAGCAGTTCTTC
TRBD1	TRBV7-9	once	TRBJ1-1	CASSFGQGGSNTEAFF	TGTGCCAGCAGCTTTGGACAGGGTGGATCGAACACTGAAGCTTTCTTT